Listed below are T cell receptor beta chains from one sample, sequenced in a study of blood T cells in healthy people across ages. TCRdb used MiXCR to reprocess the 5' RACE reads, holding one entry per CDR3 protein. The table records about 780,000 distinct CDR3 sequences, roughly 46% of them present only once. Input material: blood. These receptors came from a man older than 75 in good health. Both conserved end residues are part of each CDR3. D genes are given only for firm matches. Clone size is shown for a subset of rows, as once, few, many or a class of expanded clone.

abundance,j_gene,d_gene,v_gene,CDR3nt,CDR3aa
many,TRBJ2-7,NA,TRBV12-3/TRBV12-4,TGTGCCAGCAGTTTAAGCCGGGGGTCCGACAATGAGCAGTACTTC,CASSLSRGSDNEQYF
once,TRBJ2-1,NA,TRBV7-2,TGTGCCAGCAGCTTAACCGAATACAATGAGCAGTTCTTC,CASSLTEYNEQFF
once,TRBJ2-1,NA,TRBV5-1,TGCGCCAGCAGCCCGGGCTTGGCCCTACGGGTCAATGAGCAGTTCTTC,CASSPGLALRVNEQFF
NA,TRBJ1-1,NA,TRBV29-1,TGCAGCGTTGGTCGTACGGTGGGCACCGCTGAAGCTTTCTTT,CSVGRTVGTAEAFF
NA,TRBJ2-3,TRBD1,TRBV11-2,TGTGCCAGCGGAGGACAGGGCGCAGATACGCAGTATTTT,CASGGQGADTQYF
NA,TRBJ2-1,NA,TRBV20-1,TGCTGTGCTATAGTCGTGTCCTACAATGAGCAGTTCTTC,CCAIVVSYNEQFF
many,TRBJ2-1,NA,TRBV27,TGTGCCAGCAGTTCGCAAAGCGGGCCCGTGTACAATGAGCAGTTCTTC,CASSSQSGPVYNEQFF
NA,TRBJ2-7,NA,TRBV9,TGTGCCAGCAGCGCCCGTTCTGGGGACGAGCAGTACTTC,CASSARSGDEQYF
NA,TRBJ2-5,TRBD1,TRBV6-1,TGTGCCAGCAGTGAACGGGGACAGGTCCAAGAGACCCAGTACTTC,CASSERGQVQETQYF
few,TRBJ1-1,NA,TRBV10-3,TGTGCCATCAGTGTTTCGGGGCTCACTGAAGCTTTCTTT,CAISVSGLTEAFF
NA,TRBJ1-3,NA,TRBV4-1,TGCGCCAGCAGCCGAGACATCTCCTCTGGAAACACCATATATTTT,CASSRDISSGNTIYF
NA,TRBJ2-1,TRBD2,TRBV5-1,TGCGCCAGCAGAAACGGACTAGCGGGAGTCTATGAGCAGTTCTTC,CASRNGLAGVYEQFF
NA,TRBJ2-1,NA,TRBV20-1,TGCAGTGCTAGAGACCAAAACTACTACAATGAGCGGTTCTTC,CSARDQNYYNERFF
many,TRBJ2-5,TRBD2,TRBV4-1,TGCGCCAGCAGCCAAGTTGGGACTAGCCAAGAGACCCAGTACTTC,CASSQVGTSQETQYF
NA,TRBJ2-5,NA,TRBV11-2,TGTGCCGGCAGCGAAACTTCCCCTACGGGAGTGAGCGAGACCCAGTACTTC,CAGSETSPTGVSETQYF
few,TRBJ2-5,NA,TRBV4-1,TGCGCCAGCAGCCACGGGACACGAACGGAGACCCAGTACTTC,CASSHGTRTETQYF
few,TRBJ2-3,NA,TRBV28,TGTGCCAGCAGTTGGAATCAAGATACGCAGTATTTT,CASSWNQDTQYF
once,TRBJ1-5,TRBD1,TRBV24-1,TGTGCCACCAGTGATTTGGGGGGACAGACATATCAGCCCCAGCATTTT,CATSDLGGQTYQPQHF
once,TRBJ2-5,NA,TRBV3-1,TGTGCCAGCAGCCAAGATCAGGCAGGGGAGACCCAGTACTTC,CASSQDQAGETQYF
few,TRBJ2-6,NA,TRBV6-2/TRBV6-3,TGTGCCAGCGAACCGGGGTTCAGCTCTGGGGCCAACGTCCTGACTTTC,CASEPGFSSGANVLTF
NA,TRBJ2-7,NA,TRBV20-1,TGCAGTGCTGGGTTAAAATCTGGGGCTACCCGAGGGGGGCAGTACTTC,CSAGLKSGATRGGQYF
NA,TRBJ2-1,NA,TRBV12-3/TRBV12-4,TGTGCCAGCAGTCAGAGACTCGTGAGCTCCTACAATGAGCAGTTCTTC,CASSQRLVSSYNEQFF
NA,TRBJ2-1,TRBD2,TRBV29-1,TGCAGCGTACTTAGCGGGGGGGTGCAGTTCTTC,CSVLSGGVQFF
few,TRBJ2-5,TRBD2,TRBV5-1,TGCGCCAGCAGCGAACTAGCGGGAGGCCCCCAAGAGACCCAGTACTTC,CASSELAGGPQETQYF
many,TRBJ2-7,NA,TRBV9,TGTGCCAGCAGCGTAGGGGCTAGCCGGAACTACGAGCAGTACTTC,CASSVGASRNYEQYF
NA,TRBJ1-2,NA,TRBV4-3,TGCGCCAGCAGCCAAGAGGGTGACAGTCGCTATGGCTACACCTTC,CASSQEGDSRYGYTF
NA,TRBJ2-5,NA,TRBV5-1,TGCGCCAGCAGCTTGGCGAGTGGCAGCCAAGAGACCCAGTACTTC,CASSLASGSQETQYF
NA,TRBJ1-2,NA,TRBV3-1,TGTGCCAGCAGCCCTAGGGGGACCCATGGCTACACCTTC,CASSPRGTHGYTF
few,TRBJ2-3,TRBD2,TRBV28,TGTGCCAGCAGTTCAAGACTAGCGTTTAGCACAGATACGCAGTATTTT,CASSSRLAFSTDTQYF
NA,TRBJ2-7,NA,TRBV28,TGTGCCAGCAGTTTATCTCAGGTTGGCGAGCAGTACTTC,CASSLSQVGEQYF
NA,TRBJ2-1,NA,TRBV7-2,TGTGCCAGCAGCGTACGGATCACCTACAATGAGCAGTTCTTC,CASSVRITYNEQFF
many,TRBJ2-3,TRBD2,TRBV7-9,TGTGCCAGCAGCTTAGGGACTAGCGGGATAGCAGATACGCAGTATTTT,CASSLGTSGIADTQYF
NA,TRBJ1-1,NA,TRBV5-5,TGTGCCAGCACGTCTGGGGTAAACACTGAAGCTTTCTTT,CASTSGVNTEAFF
NA,TRBJ2-6,NA,TRBV6-6,TGTGCCAGCAGTTATCAGGCCCCCTCTGGGGCCAACGTCCTGACTTTC,CASSYQAPSGANVLTF
NA,TRBJ2-3,TRBD2,TRBV24-1,TGTGCCACCAGTGACTCCGGACCTCAGACTAGCGGGATGCCTCGGGATACGCAGTATTTT,CATSDSGPQTSGMPRDTQYF
few,TRBJ2-3,NA,TRBV20-1,TGCAGTGCTAGAGATCGGGTTAATACGCAGTATTTT,CSARDRVNTQYF
once,TRBJ2-6,NA,TRBV6-2/TRBV6-3,TGTGCCAGCAGTTACTTGATGGCAGGACGCTCTGGGGCCAACGTCCTGACTTTC,CASSYLMAGRSGANVLTF